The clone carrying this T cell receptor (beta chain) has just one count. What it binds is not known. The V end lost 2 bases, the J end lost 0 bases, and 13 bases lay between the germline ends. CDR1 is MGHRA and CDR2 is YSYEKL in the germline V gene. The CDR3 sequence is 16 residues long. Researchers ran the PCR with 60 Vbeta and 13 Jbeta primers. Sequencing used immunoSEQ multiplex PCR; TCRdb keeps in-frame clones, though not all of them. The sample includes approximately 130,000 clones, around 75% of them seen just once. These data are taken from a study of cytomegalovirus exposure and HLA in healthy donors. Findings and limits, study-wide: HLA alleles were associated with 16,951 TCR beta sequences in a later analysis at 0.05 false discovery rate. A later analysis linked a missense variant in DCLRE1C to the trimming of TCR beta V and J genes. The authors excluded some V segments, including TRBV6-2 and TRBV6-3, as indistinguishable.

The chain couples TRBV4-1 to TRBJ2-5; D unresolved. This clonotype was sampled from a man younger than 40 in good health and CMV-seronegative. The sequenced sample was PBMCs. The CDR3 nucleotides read TGCGCCAGCAGCCAATCCAGGCTAACGTACCAAGAGACCCAGTACTTC. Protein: CASSQSRLTYQETQYF.